The next 22 T cell receptor beta chains were all read from a single sample in a study of a mutant IDH1 vaccine in newly diagnosed glioma. Only in-frame clones appear in the TCRdb table, and some are missing; sequencing was by immunoSEQ multiplex PCR. The repertoire consists of tens of thousands of clones, with 81% occurring once and the leading ten covering roughly 5%. Time point of the sample: week 35, safety follow-up. Alongside topical imiquimod, each dose of vaccine comprised 300 ug of mutant IDH1 20-mer peptide. The antigens of these receptors remain unknown. The sequencing used PBMCs, collected from a glioma patient whose treatment included an IDH1 peptide vaccine. These receptors all stem from a woman aged 40 to 50 with glioma. Some clones in this sample may be carry-over from other donors' samples.

The chain carries TRBV5-4 and TRBJ2-7; 7 positions match TRBD1. The V and J ends lost 4 bases and 5 bases, in that order; junction bases with no gene match: 3. The germline V gene has CDR1 SGHNT and CDR2 YYREEE (reference sequence). The CDR3 is 12 residues long. CDR3 sequence (DNA): TGTGCCAGCAGCCCGACAGGGAACGAGCAGTACTTC. As protein: CASSPTGNEQYF.

This sequence joins TRBV19 and TRBJ1-4; 7 nucleotides align to TRBD1. The CDR3 is 14 amino acids. The V segment lost 8 bases and the J segment 8 bases; nucleotides outside the gene matches: 11. CDR1 and CDR2 (germline): LNHDA, SQIVND (reference sequence). The CDR3 nucleotides are TGTGCCAGTGCCACAGGAGGGACAGACGAAAAACTGTTTTTT. It encodes CASATGGTDEKLFF.

Here the CDR3 reads CASSLSGNIYSRTDTQYF. The CDR3 bases are TGTGCCAGCAGTCTTAGCGGGAATATCTATAGTCGCACAGATACGCAGTATTTT. The rearrangement links TRBV2 to TRBJ2-3; 8 bases align to TRBD2. The CDR3 totals 18 residues. Unmatched junction bases numbered 14, after V lost 5 bases and J lost 1 base. CDR1 and CDR2 (germline): SNHLY, FYNNEI.

V usage is TRBV7-9 and J usage is TRBJ1-1; D unclear. The CDR3 covers 13 residues. Germline CDR1 and CDR2: SEHNR and FQNEAQ (reference sequence). V gave up 2 bases and J gave up 5 bases, with 9 bases separating them. The CDR3 protein is CASSLQKGTEAFF. The CDR3 nucleotides are TGTGCCAGCAGCTTACAGAAAGGGACTGAAGCTTTCTTT.

V and J are TRBV5-4 and TRBJ2-7, with TRBD2 matching over 8 bases. The CDR3 consists of 14 residues. Germline loops: CDR1 SGHNT, CDR2 YYREEE (reference sequence). V trimming: 4 bases; J trimming: 2 bases; junction bases outside the gene matches: 5. CDR3 coding DNA: TGTGCCAGCAGCGGATCGACTAGCGCCTACGAGCAGTACTTC. Amino acids: CASSGSTSAYEQYF.

This chain uses TRBV5-1 with TRBJ2-3, with TRBD1 matching over 7 bases. The V gene's germline CDR1 is SGHRS and CDR2 YFSETQ. Trimming at V came to 4 bases and at J to 2 bases, leaving 4 bases not matched to a gene. The CDR3 totals 14 residues. The CDR3 region is CASSPDRFTDTQYF. The CDR3 DNA follows: TGCGCCAGCAGCCCGGACAGGTTCACAGATACGCAGTATTTT.

J is TRBJ2-2 and V is TRBV25-1, with 10 nucleotides matching TRBD2. J was trimmed by 2 bases and V by 9 bases; bases with no gene match: 6. This CDR3 has 15 amino acids. Germline CDR1 reads MGHDK; CDR2 reads SYGVNS. CDR3: CASTLAGPNTGELFF. The CDR3 nucleotides are TGTGCCAGTACACTAGCGGGACCTAACACCGGGGAGCTGTTTTTT.

V is TRBV10-3 and J is TRBJ2-5; TRBD2 agrees at 7 bases. V lost 3 bases, J lost 6 bases, and 13 bases stayed unmatched. The CDR3 is 16 amino acids. Looked up from germline, CDR1 is ENHRY and CDR2 is SYGVKD. The CDR3: CAISDSPSGTGKTQYF. As DNA, the CDR3 is TGTGCCATCAGTGATTCTCCAAGCGGGACCGGTAAGACCCAGTACTTC.

The CDR3 reads CASSFSGFNTEAFF. The CDR3 DNA is TGTGCCAGCAGCTTTTCAGGATTCAACACTGAAGCTTTCTTT. The J gene is TRBJ1-1, the V gene TRBV7-3; D is undetermined. V was trimmed by 3 bases and J by 2 bases, leaving 10 bases between them. CDR3 length: 14 residues. Germline assignment: CDR1 SGHTA and CDR2 FQGTGA.

The chain carries TRBV6-5 and TRBJ2-7, with D maybe TRBD1 (6 bases). Per the germline V gene, CDR1 is MNHEY and CDR2 is SVGAGI. V shed 4 bases and J shed 5 bases, with 12 bases lying between them. The CDR3 sequence is 13 residues long. Here the CDR3 reads CASSSTGIHEQYF. DNA of the CDR3: TGTGCCAGCAGTTCAACAGGGATCCACGAGCAGTACTTC.

The chain recombines TRBV6-5 with TRBJ1-3; D gene unclear. Germline V gives CDR1 MNHEY, CDR2 SVGAGI. Trimming removed 2 bases at V and 0 bases at J, with 5 bases between. The CDR3 has 14 residues. The CDR3 loop reads CASSYRGSGNTIYF. DNA of the CDR3: TGTGCCAGCAGTTACCGGGGCTCTGGAAACACCATATATTTT.

The chain joins TRBV5-3 to TRBJ1-5; possible D gene TRBD1, 5 bases. TRBV5-3 is annotated as an ORF whose role is uncertain. V was pared by 10 bases and J by 0 bases, with 8 bases between. The CDR3 covers 12 residues. The CDR3 sequence is CAGTVSNQPQHF. The CDR3 nucleotides read TGTGCCGGGACCGTTAGCAATCAGCCCCAGCATTTT.

This rearrangement joins TRBV5-6 to TRBJ1-5; D gene unclear. Trimming cost V 0 bases and J 0 bases, with 10 bases left between them. CDR1 and CDR2 (germline): SGHDT, YYEEEE. There are 16 residues in the CDR3. The CDR3 spells CASSLASGFSNQPQHF. CDR3 in DNA: TGTGCCAGCAGCTTGGCCAGTGGTTTTAGCAATCAGCCCCAGCATTTT.

The gene calls are TRBV5-1 and TRBJ2-7; TRBD1 matches at 8 bases. The CDR3 runs to 14 residues. Germline CDR1 is SGHRS and CDR2 is YFSETQ. The ends lost 3 bases at V and 7 bases at J; junction bases unmatched: 9. The CDR3 DNA reads TGCGCCAGCAGCTCCCTCAGGACAGGGCCGGAGCAGTACTTC. It specifies CASSSLRTGPEQYF. Looking up the rest from reference TRBV5-1 and TRBJ2-7 gives the full variable domain: KAGVTQTPRYLIKTRGQQVTLSCSPISGHRSVSWYQQTPGQGLQFLFEYFSETQRNKGNFPGRFSGRQFSNSRSEMNVSTLELGDSALYLCASSSLRTGPEQYFGPGTRLTVT.

J is TRBJ1-5 and V is TRBV4-3; a weak D match, TRBD1 (5 bases). The CDR3 spans 13 residues. CDR1 and CDR2 from the germline V gene are LGHNA and YSLEER. V was shortened by 0 bases and J by 6 bases, with 6 bases between the two germline ends. CDR3 sequence reads: CASSQDGGQPQHF. The CDR3 DNA sequence: TGCGCCAGCAGCCAAGACGGGGGTCAGCCCCAGCATTTT.

This clone has only one observation. V and J are TRBV27 and TRBJ2-2, with D unclear. The CDR3 is made up of 13 amino acids. Per the germline V gene, CDR1 is MNHEY and CDR2 is SMNVEV (reference sequence). V was shortened by 3 bases and J by 6 bases, with 8 bases between the two germline ends. The CDR3 nucleotides are TGTGCCAGCAGTTTTTGGGGTTCCGGGGAGCTGTTTTTT. As protein: CASSFWGSGELFF.

The V gene is TRBV9, the J gene TRBJ2-7, with TRBD1 matching over 7 bases. CDR1 and CDR2 from the germline V gene are SGDLS and YYNGEE. V lost 4 bases, J lost 1 base, and 8 bases stayed unmatched. The CDR3 has 15 amino acids. The CDR3 DNA follows: TGTGCCAGCAGCCCGATAGGGACAGTTTCCTACGAGCAGTACTTC. Its protein is CASSPIGTVSYEQYF.

V usage is TRBV7-2 and J usage is TRBJ2-7; D is unresolved. CDR3 length: 13 amino acids. Germline CDR1 and CDR2: SGHTA and FQGNSA. The V gene lost 3 bases and the J gene lost 1 base, with 7 bases spanning the gap. The CDR3 sequence: CASSLTQSYEQYF. The CDR3 nucleotides are TGTGCCAGCAGCTTGACCCAGTCCTACGAGCAGTACTTC.

For the CDR3, the DNA is TGTGCCAGCAGCCCGGACGGTGGCTATGGCTACACCTTC. Protein product: CASSPDGGYGYTF. The J gene is TRBJ1-2, the V gene TRBV6-1; no clear D gene. The CDR3 has 13 amino acids. V lost 6 bases and J lost 4, with 12 bases in between. The germline V gene has CDR1 MNHNS and CDR2 SASEGT.

V gene TRBV6-6 combines with J gene TRBJ1-2, with D possibly being TRBD1 (5 bases). This CDR3 has 15 amino acids. The germline V gene encodes CDR1 MNHNY and CDR2 SVGAGI (reference sequence). V lost 5 bases to trimming and J lost 4 bases, with 17 bases between them. The CDR3 DNA sequence: TGTGCCAGCAGTCCTGGGGCTGTTAACGGCTATGGCTACACCTTC. As protein: CASSPGAVNGYGYTF.

The chain uses TRBV7-8 and TRBJ2-5; 9 nucleotides line up with TRBD2. In germline, CDR1 is SGHVS, CDR2 FQNEAQ. The CDR3 contains 17 residues. The ends lost 1 base at V and 5 bases at J; junction bases unmatched: 11. DNA of the CDR3: TGTGCCAGCAGCTTAGAGGATAGCGGGAGATTCGTTGAGACCCAGTACTTC. Residues: CASSLEDSGRFVETQYF.

This clone was seen a single time. V is TRBV7-9 and J is TRBJ2-7, with D possibly TRBD2 on 6 matching bases. The CDR3 runs 15 residues. The ends were cut back, 5 bases at V and 2 bases at J, with 16 bases in the middle. CDR1 is SEHNR and CDR2 is FQNEAQ in the germline V gene (reference sequence). The CDR3 coding sequence is TGTGCCAGCAGCGGGGGTGGAGGGGCCGCCTACGAGCAGTACTTC. Amino acid sequence: CASSGGGGAAYEQYF.